The rows below give T cell receptor beta chains drawn from one sample of a study of blood T cell repertoires in COVID-19. Profiling relied on immunoSEQ multiplex PCR, and the TCRdb table lists in-frame clones only, not all of them. The sample shows 200,000 to 250,000 clones, 86% of them seen only once. The sequenced sample was peripheral blood. These receptor sequences come from a woman aged 45 to 65 with acute or convalescent COVID-19. The CDR3 runs from the conserved cysteine through the conserved F or W. The order of the fields is J gene, D gene, clone size, V gene, CDR3 protein, CDR3 DNA. The D gene is left open where the match is weak. Where a row states a size, it is once, few, many or the class of an expanded clone; other rows omit it.

j_call: TRBJ2-7; d_call: -; clone_size: once; v_call: TRBV5-5; cdr3_aa: CASSQFKEGEQYF; cdr3_nt: TGTGCCAGCAGCCAGTTTAAGGAGGGCGAGCAGTACTTC
j_call: TRBJ2-7; d_call: -; clone_size: -; v_call: TRBV7-9; cdr3_aa: CASSLAAGYSYEQYF; cdr3_nt: TGTGCCAGCAGCTTAGCGGCAGGCTACTCCTACGAGCAGTACTTC
j_call: TRBJ2-1; d_call: TRBD2; clone_size: -; v_call: TRBV12-3/TRBV12-4; cdr3_aa: CASSSGLADEQFF; cdr3_nt: TGTGCCAGCAGTTCGGGACTAGCGGATGAGCAGTTCTTC
j_call: TRBJ2-3; d_call: TRBD2; clone_size: few; v_call: TRBV7-2; cdr3_aa: CASSPEERDFADTQYF; cdr3_nt: TGTGCCAGCAGCCCCGAGGAGCGGGATTTCGCAGATACGCAGTATTTT
j_call: TRBJ1-2; d_call: -; clone_size: -; v_call: TRBV5-1; cdr3_aa: CASSLEEQYGYTF; cdr3_nt: TGCGCCAGCAGCTTAGAGGAGCAGTATGGCTACACCTTC
j_call: TRBJ2-1; d_call: -; clone_size: -; v_call: TRBV7-2; cdr3_aa: CASSLNFASWATDEQFF; cdr3_nt: TGTGCCAGCAGCTTAAATTTCGCGTCCTGGGCAACTGATGAGCAGTTCTTC
j_call: TRBJ2-7; d_call: -; clone_size: -; v_call: TRBV23-1; cdr3_aa: CASSQRETHRVLREQYF; cdr3_nt: TGCGCCAGCAGTCAAAGGGAAACCCACAGGGTTCTACGCGAGCAGTACTTC
j_call: TRBJ1-1; d_call: -; clone_size: -; v_call: TRBV4-3; cdr3_aa: CASSQVRGGAETEAFF; cdr3_nt: TGCGCCAGCAGCCAAGTTAGGGGGGGGGCTGAGACTGAAGCTTTCTTT
j_call: TRBJ1-2; d_call: TRBD1; clone_size: -; v_call: TRBV11-3; cdr3_aa: CASSSAVTGALYGYTF; cdr3_nt: TGTGCCAGCAGCTCAGCAGTGACAGGGGCACTGTATGGCTACACCTTC
j_call: TRBJ1-2; d_call: TRBD1; clone_size: -; v_call: TRBV30; cdr3_aa: CAWSTKVGQDYGYTF; cdr3_nt: TGTGCCTGGAGTACCAAAGTAGGACAGGACTATGGCTACACCTTC
j_call: TRBJ2-7; d_call: -; clone_size: -; v_call: TRBV7-2; cdr3_aa: CASSWTTEYEQHF; cdr3_nt: TGTGCCAGCAGCTGGACTACGGAGTACGAGCAGCACTTC
j_call: TRBJ1-2; d_call: TRBD1; clone_size: -; v_call: TRBV16; cdr3_aa: CASSQSQQGGGGYTF; cdr3_nt: TGTGCCAGCAGCCAATCGCAACAGGGGGGTGGTGGCTACACCTTC
j_call: TRBJ1-4; d_call: -; clone_size: -; v_call: TRBV6-5; cdr3_aa: CASSRRTVPNEKLFF; cdr3_nt: TGTGCCAGCAGCCGCCGGACAGTTCCTAATGAAAAACTGTTTTTT
j_call: TRBJ1-1; d_call: -; clone_size: -; v_call: TRBV29-1; cdr3_aa: CSVGEGTEAFF; cdr3_nt: TGCAGCGTTGGGGAGGGCACTGAAGCTTTCTTT
j_call: TRBJ2-1; d_call: -; clone_size: -; v_call: TRBV21-1; cdr3_aa: CASSKVAGGKSSYNEQFF; cdr3_nt: TGTGCCAGCAGCAAAGTAGCGGGGGGCAAGAGCTCCTACAATGAGCAGTTCTTC
j_call: TRBJ2-2; d_call: -; clone_size: many; v_call: TRBV5-4; cdr3_aa: CASSLDRVPTGELFF; cdr3_nt: TGTGCCAGCAGCTTGGACAGGGTCCCGACCGGGGAGCTGTTTTTT
j_call: TRBJ2-2; d_call: -; clone_size: -; v_call: TRBV7-9; cdr3_aa: CASSLELDNTGELFF; cdr3_nt: TGTGCCAGCAGCTTAGAACTAGATAACACCGGGGAGCTGTTTTTT
j_call: TRBJ1-1; d_call: TRBD1; clone_size: once; v_call: TRBV18; cdr3_aa: CASSEQQGMNTEAFF; cdr3_nt: TGTGCCAGCTCAGAGCAACAGGGGATGAACACTGAAGCTTTCTTT
j_call: TRBJ2-5; d_call: -; clone_size: -; v_call: TRBV5-1; cdr3_aa: CASSWVGGQETQYF; cdr3_nt: TGCGCCAGCAGCTGGGTCGGGGGTCAAGAGACCCAGTACTTC
j_call: TRBJ2-7; d_call: -; clone_size: -; v_call: TRBV29-1; cdr3_aa: CSVGNGYEQYF; cdr3_nt: TGCAGCGTTGGTAACGGTTACGAGCAGTACTTC
j_call: TRBJ2-1; d_call: -; clone_size: -; v_call: TRBV6-2/TRBV6-3; cdr3_aa: CASSYVGLLFF; cdr3_nt: TGTGCCAGCAGTTATGTTGGACTGTTGTTCTTC
j_call: TRBJ2-7; d_call: TRBD1; clone_size: -; v_call: TRBV27; cdr3_aa: CASRLQGAGYEQYF; cdr3_nt: TGTGCCAGCAGATTACAGGGGGCCGGGTACGAGCAGTACTTC